The entry below describes one T cell receptor beta chain. No antigen is known for it. TCRdb's table, derived via immunoSEQ multiplex PCR, lists solely in-frame clones and lacks some. The top ten clones hold approximately 2.7% of a sample with 120,000 to 150,000 clones, approximately 90% of them seen once. CDR1 and CDR2 (germline): SGHRS, YFSETQ. This CDR3 is built from 14 residues. J gave up 2 bases and V 4 bases, and 5 bases lay outside the gene matches. This entry comes from a study of T cell responses to AZD1222 COVID-19 vaccine. Whole-study results and caveats: A reported finding is that nearly half of spike-specific TCRs target unmutated variant regions. Spike-specific TCR breadth and depth rose after two AZD1222 doses. Of the AZD1222 recipients, only 6 or 7 were seropositive at baseline. Among the donors, most were white British and more were female, and clonal diversity was possibly underestimated.

This specimen consisted of peripheral blood, obtained on day 0 of MenACWY control vaccination. J is TRBJ2-5 and V is TRBV5-1; TRBD1 matches 7 bases. The sequence was collected from an adult in good health. The CDR3 loop is CASSPGTAQETQYF. As DNA, the CDR3 is TGCGCCAGCAGCCCGGGGACAGCTCAAGAGACCCAGTACTTC. Looking up the rest from reference TRBV5-1 and TRBJ2-5 gives the full variable domain: KAGVTQTPRYLIKTRGQQVTLSCSPISGHRSVSWYQQTPGQGLQFLFEYFSETQRNKGNFPGRFSGRQFSNSRSEMNVSTLELGDSALYLCASSPGTAQETQYFGPGTRLLVL.